The clone carrying this T cell receptor (beta chain) came up once. Trimming pared 6 bases from V and 2 bases from J, leaving 14 bases between. There are 15 residues in the CDR3. CDR1 and CDR2 from the germline V gene are SNHLY and FYNNEI. The data originate from a study of shared clonotypes between healthy human individuals. Profiled with immunoSEQ multiplex PCR; TCRdb holds only in-frame clones, not every one. The sample includes around 500,000 clones, around three quarters of them seen just once. The sequence was obtained from a woman between 35 and 50 years old in good health. Some clones in this sample may be carry-over from other donors' samples. The source material was PBMCs. The chain links TRBV2 to TRBJ2-1; TRBD2 might be the D (5 bases). CDR3 bases: TGTGCCAGCAGCCTCACTAGAGATACCTACAATGAGCAGTTCTTC. Its protein product is CASSLTRDTYNEQFF.